What follows are 22 T cell receptor beta chains derived from one specimen sequenced in a study of human T cells and chemical hapten exposure. A single record per CDR3 protein comes from TCRdb applying MiXCR to the RACE reads. The repertoire has about 380,000 distinct CDR3 sequences, about 6% of them found once; the top ten carry roughly 5.4%. The sample's time point: patch test 2, 6 weeks after DPC sensitization. As to treatment: therapeutic diphenylcyclopropenone sensitization with weekly scalp DPC. The sample here was whole blood, taken in connection with sensitization to the hapten diphenylcyclopropenone (DPC). Receptors were obtained from a woman younger than 35 with alopecia areata. Some clones in this sample may be carry-over from other donors' samples.

This clonotype appeared a few times. The rearrangement uses TRBV4-1 and TRBJ1-4, with 7 bases identical to TRBD1. Looked up from germline, CDR1 is MGHRA and CDR2 is YSYEKL. With V trimmed by 7 bases and J by 4 bases, 3 bases remained unmatched. The CDR3 is made up of 13 amino acids. This chain's CDR3 is CASKTGNNEKLFF. The DNA for the CDR3 is TGCGCCAGCAAGACAGGGAATAATGAAAAACTGTTTTTT.

V and J are TRBV4-3 and TRBJ2-2; 7 bases align to TRBD1. V gave up 3 bases and J gave up 8 bases; unmatched junction bases: 15. CDR1 is LGHNA and CDR2 is YSLEER in the germline V gene. This CDR3 is built from 17 residues. This chain's CDR3 is CASSHDDREGRLGELFF. The CDR3 DNA sequence: TGCGCCAGCAGCCACGACGACAGGGAAGGTCGTCTTGGGGAGCTGTTTTTT.

This rearrangement joins TRBV6-1 to TRBJ2-3, with D possibly TRBD2 on 5 matching bases. The CDR3 totals 15 residues. CDR1 is MNHNS, CDR2 SASEGT, per germline. V was clipped by 8 bases and J by 1 base, with 16 bases between them. The CDR3 bases are TGTGCCAGCCACAAACTCGGGATAGGCACAGATACGCAGTATTTT. Its protein product is CASHKLGIGTDTQYF.

This clonotype was counted ten times or more. J is TRBJ2-6 and V is TRBV11-2, with TRBD1 matching 7 bases. Germline V gives CDR1 SGHAT, CDR2 FQNNGV. This CDR3 has 16 residues. V trimming: 5 bases; J trimming: 1 base; junction bases outside the gene matches: 5. The CDR3 nucleotides are TGTGCCAGCAGCCATGTGACAGGGTCTGGGGCCAACGTCCTGACTTTC. Protein: CASSHVTGSGANVLTF.

The chain employs TRBV12-5 and TRBJ2-1; D gene uncertain. V shed 2 bases and J shed 7 bases, with 3 bases lying between them. Germline V gives CDR1 LGHNT, CDR2 FRNRAP. The CDR3 extends over 11 amino acids. CDR3 DNA sequence: TGTGCTAGTGGTTTGTCGAATGAGCAGTTCTTC. It yields the protein CASGLSNEQFF.

In the case of this clonotype: This may arise from a read error, as a much more abundant clone is one base away. The V and J genes are TRBV18 and TRBJ1-2; a weak D match, TRBD1 (6 bases). The CDR3 spans 13 residues. Germline values: CDR1 KGHSH, CDR2 LQKENI. CDR3 protein: CVSSRGASYGYTF. As DNA, the CDR3 is TGTGTCAGCTCACGGGGGGCCTCCTATGGCTACACCTTC.

This clonotype has ten or more counts. This sequence joins TRBV12-3 or TRBV12-4 and TRBJ1-2; D is undetermined. V dropped 5 bases and J dropped 4 bases, with 14 bases sitting between them. The CDR3 is made up of 14 amino acids. The CDR3 region has the DNA TGTGCCAGCAGTCCCCGGACGGGATCCTATGGCTACACCTTC. It specifies CASSPRTGSYGYTF.

This chain uses TRBV9 with TRBJ2-3; no definite D call. The CDR3 has 15 residues. From germline, CDR1 is SGDLS and CDR2 YYNGEE. Between the trimmed V and J ends, which lost 0 bases and 0 bases, there was a span of 8 bases. CDR3 loop: CASSVGTKSTDTQYF. The CDR3 coding sequence is TGTGCCAGCAGCGTAGGGACCAAAAGCACAGATACGCAGTATTTT.

Only a few counts were recorded for this clonotype. This rearrangement joins TRBV25-1 to TRBJ1-4; 7 nucleotides align to TRBD1. J gave up 16 bases and V 7 bases, and 9 bases lay outside the gene matches. The CDR3 extends over 11 amino acids. The germline CDR1 and CDR2 sequences are MGHDK and SYGVNS. The CDR3 protein is CASIGGGQPFF. The CDR3 DNA reads TGTGCCAGCATTGGGGGGGGACAGCCGTTTTTT.

The J gene is TRBJ2-7, the V gene TRBV28, with D perhaps TRBD1 or TRBD2 (5 bases each). Trimming shortened V by 0 bases and J by 4 bases, and 22 bases separated the two germline ends. In germline, CDR1 is MDHEN, CDR2 SYDVKM. This CDR3 region has 18 residues. CDR3 nucleotides: TGTGCCAGCAGTTTATGGGCCCTAAACGGGGCGAGGTTTTACGAGCAGTACTTC. It is translated as CASSLWALNGARFYEQYF. Drawing the rest from reference TRBV28 and TRBJ2-7, the complete variable domain is DVKVTQSSRYLVKRTGEKVFLECVQDMDHENMFWYRQDPGLGLRLIYFSYDVKMKEKGDIPEGYSVSREKKERFSLILESASTNQTSMYLCASSLWALNGARFYEQYFGPGTRLTVT.

The J gene is TRBJ1-2, the V gene TRBV2; D might be TRBD1 (5 bases). Germline values: CDR1 SNHLY, CDR2 FYNNEI. Trimming stripped 5 bases from V and 4 bases from J, with 17 bases between. CDR3 length: 15 residues. In DNA form, the CDR3 reads TGTGCCAGCAGTCCACCGCCTCAGGGAGGCTATGGCTACACCTTC. Translated, it gives CASSPPPQGGYGYTF.

J is TRBJ1-4 and V is TRBV6-2 or TRBV6-3, with D tentatively TRBD1 (5 bases). Trimming cost V 4 bases and J 7 bases, with 22 bases left between them. The germline gives CDR1 MNHEY, CDR2 SVGEGT. The CDR3 spans 17 residues. As DNA, the CDR3 is TGTGCCAGCAGTTCGGCGTACCTCACAGGCGGTGGTGAAAAACTGTTTTTT. This encodes CASSSAYLTGGGEKLFF.

The V and J genes are TRBV6-5 and TRBJ1-1, with D perhaps TRBD1 (5 bases). V shed 5 bases and J shed 0 bases, with 13 bases lying between them. In germline, CDR1 is MNHEY, CDR2 SVGAGI. This CDR3 comprises 15 residues. The CDR3 region is CASSMEGTLNTEAFF. CDR3 sequence (DNA): TGTGCCAGCAGTATGGAGGGGACTTTGAACACTGAAGCTTTCTTT.

This clonotype has at least ten counts. This chain links TRBV10-3 with TRBJ2-5; 9 bases match TRBD1. Germline V gene data show CDR1 as ENHRY and CDR2 as SYGVKD. The trim removed 4 bases at V and 3 bases at J, leaving 0 bases unmatched. CDR3 length equals 13 residues. The CDR3 region has the DNA TGTGCCATCAGTGGGGACAGGGAAGAGACCCAGTACTTC. Encoded protein: CAISGDREETQYF.

This clonotype showed up just a few times. The chain links TRBV20-1 to TRBJ2-2; tentatively, D is TRBD1 (6 bases). V shed 8 bases and J shed 2 bases, with 15 bases lying between them. The CDR3 loop spans 14 amino acids. Per germline, CDR1 DFQATT and CDR2 SNEGSKA (reference sequence). CDR3 residues: CSTHGQINTGELFF. The DNA for the CDR3 is TGCAGTACCCACGGACAGATTAACACCGGGGAGCTGTTTTTT.

There are many counts of this clonotype. The rearrangement joins TRBV27 to TRBJ1-5, with D unresolved. V was clipped by 2 bases and J by 6 bases, with 11 bases between them. CDR1 and CDR2 (germline): MNHEY, SMNVEV (reference sequence). CDR3 length equals 14 residues. CDR3: CASSLQGNGQPQHF. CDR3 DNA sequence: TGTGCCAGCAGTTTACAAGGGAACGGTCAGCCCCAGCATTTT.

The rearrangement links TRBV5-1 to TRBJ1-1; perhaps TRBD1 as D (5 bases). Between the trimmed V and J ends, which lost 1 base and 4 bases, there was a span of 11 bases. This CDR3 contains 14 residues. Germline CDR1 SGHRS, CDR2 YFSETQ. The CDR3 loop is CASSLRGVATEAFF. In nucleotides, the CDR3 is TGCGCCAGCAGCTTGCGGGGGGTCGCCACTGAAGCTTTCTTT.

This sequence joins TRBV5-1 and TRBJ2-1, with a weak D call TRBD2 (6 bases). With 2 bases removed from V and 4 bases from J, the gap between germline ends came to 7 bases. The CDR3 extends over 13 amino acids. Germline lookup yields CDR1 SGHRS and CDR2 YFSETQ. The CDR3 loop reads CASSFGGYNEQFF. Written as DNA, the CDR3 is TGCGCCAGCAGCTTTGGAGGGTACAATGAGCAGTTCTTC. Based on the CDR3 plus reference TRBV5-1 and TRBJ2-1, the full variable domain is KAGVTQTPRYLIKTRGQQVTLSCSPISGHRSVSWYQQTPGQGLQFLFEYFSETQRNKGNFPGRFSGRQFSNSRSEMNVSTLELGDSALYLCASSFGGYNEQFFGPGTRLTVL.

This clonotype was seen a handful of times. The gene calls are TRBV7-2 and TRBJ1-4; possibly TRBD1 for D (5 bases). V was clipped by 8 bases and J by 4 bases, with 14 bases between them. The germline gives CDR1 SGHTA, CDR2 FQGNSA. The CDR3 loop spans 14 amino acids. This CDR3 reads CASSQGRGNEKLFF. The CDR3 DNA sequence: TGTGCCAGCTCCCAGGGACGGGGTAATGAAAAACTGTTTTTT.

This clonotype turned up a few times. The genes are TRBV12-5 and TRBJ2-5; no clear D gene. The ends were cut back, 6 bases at V and 2 bases at J, with 13 bases in the middle. This CDR3 is 14 amino acids long. CDR1 and CDR2 from the germline V gene are LGHNT and FRNRAP. The DNA of the CDR3 is TGTGCTAGTGGCCCTGACTGGACGCAAGAGACCCAGTACTTC. It yields the protein CASGPDWTQETQYF.

This clonotype has ten or more counts. The CDR3 here is CASGTDNQPQHF. DNA for the CDR3: TGCGCCTCTGGGACGGACAATCAGCCCCAGCATTTT. The V and J genes are TRBV4-1 and TRBJ1-5; the D gene is possibly TRBD1 (5 bases). V dropped 11 bases and J dropped 3 bases, with 11 bases sitting between them. Germline V lookup: CDR1 MGHRA, CDR2 YSYEKL. The CDR3 extends over 12 amino acids.

The J gene is TRBJ2-1, the V gene TRBV14; D not certain. V was cut by 3 bases and J by 0 bases, with 6 bases left in between. Germline V gene sequence: CDR1 SGHDN, CDR2 FVKESK. The CDR3 is made up of 14 amino acids. The CDR3 loop reads CASSQGNSYNEQFF. DNA for the CDR3: TGTGCCAGCAGCCAGGGGAACTCCTACAATGAGCAGTTCTTC.